The clone carrying this T cell receptor beta chain was seen many times. TCR beta CDR3 region amplification was performed from RNA transcripts. An initial round of RT-PCR targeting the TCR CDR3 relied on the HTBI primer set. TCRdb independently ran MiXCR on the multiplex PCR reads; one entry per CDR3 protein. The table records approximately 400,000 distinct CDR3 sequences, over 12% of them present only once. The sample comes from a study of T cells in Graves' hyperthyroidism and ophthalmopathy. The CDR3 totals 15 residues. The germline V gene has CDR1 MNHEY and CDR2 SVGEGT. The trim removed 4 bases at V and 11 bases at J, leaving 17 bases unmatched.

The clonotype originates from a man aged 45-65 years with Graves' ophthalmopathy. J is TRBJ2-7 and V is TRBV6-2 or TRBV6-3; 7 bases align to TRBD1. The sequenced material came from blood. DNA for the CDR3: TGTGCCAGCAGTTTCGCACCCGACACCCTCGGGACAGAGTACTTC. Its protein is CASSFAPDTLGTEYF.